The subject of this entry is one T cell receptor (beta chain). Germline V gene sequence: CDR1 SGHRS, CDR2 YFSETQ. The CDR3 totals 15 residues. The trim removed 6 bases at V and 1 base at J, leaving 6 bases unmatched. The sample comes from a study of blood T cell repertoires in COVID-19. Sequencing used immunoSEQ multiplex PCR; TCRdb keeps in-frame clones, though not all of them. This table has approximately 170,000 clones, approximately 79% appearing once. The receptor was derived from a woman aged 70-85 years in a cohort exposed to, infected with or recovered from COVID-19 (not recorded which). Sequenced material: PBMCs or T cells enriched from blood (not recorded which). The chain joins TRBV5-1 to TRBJ2-2, with TRBD1 matching 7 bases. The DNA for the CDR3 is TGCGCCAGCACGGAGAGACAGGGGAACACCGGGGAGCTGTTTTTT. This translates into CASTERQGNTGELFF.